What follows are 30 T cell receptor beta chains derived from one specimen sequenced in a study of T cell repertoires in cytomegalovirus infection (dated by TCRdb to between 2018 and 2021). These TCRs' antigens remain unknown. The sequencer listed for this sample is Illumina HiSeq 1500. In-frame beta chains were kept once TCRdb had trimmed the public reads at Q25 with fastp and called clones with MiXCR. CDR3 protein duplicates are merged, each entry listing the most common genes and DNA. The sample table contains some 900,000 distinct CDR3 sequences; only one count was recorded for approximately 30% of them. The top ten clones comprise 9.5% to 15% of the sample. What this sample's treatment or condition label stands for: in vitro stimulation with specific CMV peptide epitopes to enrich CMV-specific T cells. Specimen: cultured CD8+ T cells from PBMCs, collected from culture after CMV antigen stimulation. The origin of the receptors is a human donor in good health (CMV status not recorded). Some clones in this sample may be carry-over from other donors' samples.

This clonotype was recorded a few times. The rearrangement links TRBV7-8 to TRBJ2-3; D remains ambiguous. The length of the CDR3 is 12 residues. CDR1 and CDR2 (germline): SGHVS, FQNEAQ. V was trimmed by 0 bases and J by 8 bases, leaving 6 bases between them. The chain's CDR3 is CASSLARGTQYF. CDR3 sequence (DNA): TGTGCCAGCAGCTTAGCGCGCGGTACGCAGTATTTT.

The chain employs TRBV7-9 and TRBJ2-1; a possible D gene is TRBD1 (5 bases). The CDR3 contains 15 residues. Trimming removed 7 bases at V and 6 bases at J, with 19 bases between. CDR1 and CDR2 (germline): SEHNR, FQNEAQ (reference sequence). The CDR3 sequence is CASTLGVVWLNEQFF. CDR3 nucleotides: TGTGCCAGCACCCTAGGGGTGGTGTGGCTCAATGAGCAGTTCTTC.

The sample holds a few counts of this clonotype. The J gene is TRBJ1-2, the V gene TRBV7-8, with D possibly being TRBD1 (6 bases). Germline V gene lookup returns CDR1 SGHVS and CDR2 FQNEAQ. Trimming removed 9 bases from V and 1 base from J, with 18 bases in between. This CDR3 contains 15 residues. The CDR3 nucleotides read TGTGCCAGTAGATCGCGCGGGGGCAGTAACTATGGCTACACCTTC. It translates to CASRSRGGSNYGYTF.

In its sample, this clonotype was seen a few times. This sequence joins TRBV20-1 and TRBJ2-1; D remains unclear. V was pared by 3 bases and J by 0 bases, with 9 bases between. This CDR3 region has 14 residues. CDR1 is DFQATT, CDR2 SNEGSKA, per germline (reference sequence). The CDR3 DNA follows: TGCAGTGCTAGCCGACCTAGCTCCTACAATGAGCAGTTCTTC. Amino acids: CSASRPSSYNEQFF.

The V gene is TRBV27, the J gene TRBJ2-1; TRBD1 agrees at 9 bases. CDR1 and CDR2 (germline): MNHEY, SMNVEV (reference sequence). V lost 3 bases to trimming and J lost 0 bases; unmatched junction nucleotides: 12. The CDR3 has 19 amino acids. The CDR3 bases are TGTGCCAGCAGTTTGAAGGGACAGGGAGTGGTCAGCTCCTACAATGAGCAGTTCTTC. Residues: CASSLKGQGVVSSYNEQFF.

Concerning this clonotype itself: This may be a read error: a much more frequent sequence differs by one nucleotide. The chain combines TRBV10-3 with TRBJ2-1; weak D call: TRBD1 (5 bases). Germline V CDR1 and CDR2: ENHRY, SYGVKD. CDR3 size: 14 residues. The V and J ends lost 7 bases and 2 bases respectively, with 12 bases between them. The chain's CDR3 is CAITIQETYNEQFF. CDR3 coding DNA: TGTGCCATCACCATACAGGAAACCTACAATGAGCAGTTCTTC.

This clonotype appeared many times. The chain has TRBV7-2 and TRBJ2-3; D may be TRBD2 (6 bases). This CDR3 spans 13 amino acids. The ends were cut back, 5 bases at V and 2 bases at J, with 8 bases in the middle. Germline CDR1 reads SGHTA; CDR2 reads FQGNSA. CDR3 region: CASSRDSTDTQYF. The CDR3 region has the DNA TGTGCCAGCAGCCGGGACTCCACAGATACGCAGTATTTT.

A few counts support this clonotype. V gene TRBV27 combines with J gene TRBJ1-5, with D unresolved. Germline V gene sequence: CDR1 MNHEY, CDR2 SMNVEV (reference sequence). The CDR3 length is 14 residues. Trimming cost V 3 bases and J 4 bases, with 10 bases left between them. CDR3 protein: CASSLRQTNQPQHF. DNA of the CDR3: TGTGCCAGCAGTTTGCGTCAGACTAATCAGCCCCAGCATTTT.

This clonotype was recorded at least ten times. V is TRBV2 and J is TRBJ2-1; no clear D gene. The germline V gene encodes CDR1 SNHLY and CDR2 FYNNEI. The CDR3 has 12 residues. V lost 3 bases and J lost 9, with 9 bases in between. The CDR3 protein is CASSELELEQFF. CDR3 bases: TGTGCCAGCAGTGAGTTGGAGCTTGAGCAGTTCTTC.

This clonotype was seen a few times. The chain is built from TRBV7-8 and TRBJ2-5; D possibly matches TRBD1 or TRBD2 (5 bases each). The V gene lost 5 bases and the J gene lost 2 bases, with 18 bases spanning the gap. The CDR3 totals 16 residues. Germline V lookup: CDR1 SGHVS, CDR2 FQNEAQ. As DNA, the CDR3 is TGTGCCAGCAGCACGGGGACCCAGATACCGCAAGAGACCCAGTACTTC. Translated: CASSTGTQIPQETQYF.

This chain uses TRBV6-5 with TRBJ2-1, with 10 bases lining up with TRBD2. Germline CDR1 reads MNHEY; CDR2 reads SVGAGI. This CDR3 spans 15 amino acids. V trimming: 2 bases; J trimming: 8 bases; junction bases outside the gene matches: 6. CDR3 protein: CASSYEVAGGYEQFF. The CDR3 DNA sequence: TGTGCCAGCAGTTACGAGGTAGCGGGGGGTTATGAGCAGTTCTTC.

V and J are TRBV27 and TRBJ2-1; a possible D gene is TRBD1 (5 bases). This CDR3 has 13 residues. V was pared by 7 bases and J by 6 bases, with 13 bases between. Germline V gives CDR1 MNHEY, CDR2 SMNVEV (reference sequence). CDR3 nucleotide sequence: TGTGCCAGCACCGTCAGGGTTACCAATGAGCAGTTCTTC. Translated, it gives CASTVRVTNEQFF.

Written as DNA, the CDR3 is TGTGCCAGCAGCCCCCTGATCAGGGGGCGGCGCGAGCAGTACTTC. Its protein is CASSPLIRGRREQYF. The rearrangement uses TRBV6-5 and TRBJ2-7; 8 bases fit TRBD1. This CDR3 has 15 amino acids. Germline-derived CDR1 and CDR2 are MNHEY and SVGAGI. V lost 6 bases and J lost 6; bases outside the gene matches: 13.

The genes are TRBV7-8 and TRBJ1-2, with a possible D match to TRBD1 (6 bases). The CDR3 is 12 residues long. Looked up from germline, CDR1 is SGHVS and CDR2 is FQNEAQ. V dropped 3 bases and J dropped 8 bases, with 10 bases sitting between them. The CDR3: CASSLTGSGYTF. DNA of the CDR3: TGTGCCAGCAGCTTGACAGGATCCGGCTACACCTTC.

The chain uses TRBV7-8 and TRBJ2-6; TRBD2 aligns across 7 bases. With 5 bases clipped from V and 0 bases from J, the junction kept 4 bases outside the gene matches. Germline CDR1 is SGHVS and CDR2 is FQNEAQ. The CDR3 has 16 amino acids. CDR3 protein: CASSGGGLSGANVLTF. DNA for the CDR3: TGTGCCAGCAGCGGGGGGGGACTCTCTGGGGCCAACGTCCTGACTTTC.

The chain couples TRBV7-9 to TRBJ1-1; D is undetermined. CDR3 length equals 14 residues. The germline gives CDR1 SEHNR, CDR2 FQNEAQ (reference sequence). The V end lost 5 bases, the J end lost 1 base, and 11 bases lay between the germline ends. The CDR3 reads CASSLGMGNTEAFF. CDR3 sequence (DNA): TGTGCCAGCAGCCTAGGCATGGGGAACACTGAAGCTTTCTTT.

The chain links TRBV29-1 to TRBJ1-4; TRBD1 might be the D (6 bases). The CDR3 extends over 11 amino acids. V lost 5 bases and J 12 bases, leaving 13 bases between the germline ends. From germline, CDR1 is SQVTM and CDR2 ANQGSEA. CDR3 region: CSVLQGVELFF. The CDR3 region has the DNA TGCAGCGTTTTACAGGGCGTGGAACTGTTTTTT.

The rearrangement joins TRBV9 to TRBJ2-7; TRBD2 matches at 10 bases. CDR1 and CDR2 (germline): SGDLS, YYNGEE. There are 16 residues in the CDR3. The J segment lost 2 bases and the V segment lost 0 bases, leaving 5 bases of the junction unmatched. The CDR3 DNA reads TGTGCCAGCAGCGTAGTTGAGCGGGGGGGTCCCTACGAGCAGTACTTC. It specifies CASSVVERGGPYEQYF. The full variable domain, in which reference TRBV9 and TRBJ2-7 provide the parts outside the CDR3, is DSGVTQTPKHLITATGQRVTLRCSPRSGDLSVYWYQQSLDQGLQFLIQYYNGEERAKGNILERFSAQQFPDLHSELNLSSLELGDSALYFCASSVVERGGPYEQYFGPGTRLTVT.

This clonotype was detected a few times. This chain uses TRBV7-9 with TRBJ1-2, with D uncertain. CDR1 is SEHNR and CDR2 is FQNEAQ in the germline V gene (reference sequence). Trimming took 7 bases from V and 7 from J, leaving 16 bases between them. The CDR3 extends over 13 amino acids. The DNA of the CDR3 is TGTGCCAGCATCCAGGCCGGGCGAAGTGGCTACACCTTC. The encoded protein is CASIQAGRSGYTF. Complete variable domain (other parts from reference TRBV7-9 and TRBJ1-2): DTGVSQNPRHKITKRGQNVTFRCDPISEHNRLYWYRQTLGQGPEFLTYFQNEAQLEKSRLLSDRFSAERPKGSFSTLEIQRTEQGDSAMYLCASIQAGRSGYTFGSGTRLTVV.

The V call is TRBV5-1, the J call TRBJ2-7; the D is unclear. The CDR3 runs to 13 residues. Trimming stripped 6 bases from V and 2 bases from J, with 12 bases between. The germline V gene encodes CDR1 SGHRS and CDR2 YFSETQ. The chain's CDR3 is CASTHGPAYEQYV. The CDR3 DNA sequence: TGCGCCAGCACCCACGGTCCAGCCTACGAGCAGTACGTC.

This chain joins TRBV27 and TRBJ1-2, with D possibly TRBD1 on 5 matching bases. Trimming left V 5 bases short and J 8 bases short, with 12 bases between. The germline V gene encodes CDR1 MNHEY and CDR2 SMNVEV (reference sequence). The CDR3 consists of 12 residues. The CDR3 bases are TGTGCCAGCAGTAGAGTGGGGGGGGGCTACACCTTC. It translates to CASSRVGGGYTF.

The rearrangement links TRBV12-5 to TRBJ1-1; D not resolved. Trimming removed 6 bases from V and 1 base from J, with 6 bases in between. Germline CDR1 reads LGHNT; CDR2 reads FRNRAP. The CDR3 is made up of 12 amino acids. This CDR3 reads CASGPGNTEAFF. The DNA for the CDR3 is TGTGCTAGTGGCCCCGGGAACACTGAAGCTTTCTTT.

The genes are TRBV6-1 and TRBJ1-3, with D possibly TRBD1 on 6 matching bases. This CDR3 has 17 amino acids. The ends were cut back, 0 bases at V and 2 bases at J, with 14 bases in the middle. CDR1 and CDR2 from the germline V gene are MNHNS and SASEGT. The CDR3 region has the DNA TGTGCCAGCAGTGAAGCTCTTTCAGGGGTGCCTGGAAACACCATATATTTT. Its translation: CASSEALSGVPGNTIYF.

This clonotype was observed a handful of times. V is TRBV7-6 and J is TRBJ2-2, with TRBD1 matching 10 bases. V gave up 1 base and J gave up 2 bases; unmatched junction bases: 10. This CDR3 has 19 residues. Germline lookup yields CDR1 SGHVS and CDR2 FNYEAQ. In DNA, the CDR3 is TGTGCCAGCAGCTTAGGTTATGGGACAGGGGCCAGCAACACCGGGGAGCTGTTTTTT. This gives the protein CASSLGYGTGASNTGELFF.

This clonotype has a count of ten or more. The V gene is TRBV6-5, the J gene TRBJ1-1; TRBD1 aligns across 8 bases. Losses at the gene ends were 4 bases for V and 4 bases for J; bases not matched to a gene: 2. The CDR3 consists of 13 residues. CDR1 and CDR2 (germline): MNHEY, SVGAGI. The CDR3 loop reads CASSSDRATEAFF. Here the CDR3 DNA reads TGTGCCAGCAGTTCGGACAGGGCCACTGAAGCTTTCTTT.

This clonotype showed up just a few times. The chain has TRBV7-9 and TRBJ1-2, with a weak D call TRBD1 (6 bases). Trimming stripped 1 base from V and 0 bases from J, with 12 bases between. CDR1 and CDR2 from the germline V gene are SEHNR and FQNEAQ (reference sequence). The CDR3 totals 16 residues. CDR3 sequence: CASSLGTANSNYGYTF. The CDR3 coding sequence is TGTGCCAGCAGCTTAGGGACAGCCAACTCTAACTATGGCTACACCTTC.

This clonotype was counted a few times. The chain couples TRBV28 to TRBJ2-1, with D possibly matching TRBD1 (6 bases). From germline, CDR1 is MDHEN and CDR2 SYDVKM. The CDR3 is 15 amino acids. Trimming pared 3 bases from V and 3 bases from J, leaving 12 bases between. This chain's CDR3 is CASSLGHGLYNEQFF. DNA for the CDR3: TGTGCCAGCAGTTTGGGACATGGCCTCTACAATGAGCAGTTCTTC.

The rearrangement uses TRBV5-5 and TRBJ1-6; D possibly corresponds to TRBD1 (5 bases). This CDR3 is built from 16 residues. Trimming took 4 bases from V and 10 from J, leaving 21 bases between them. CDR1 is SGHKS, CDR2 YYEKEE, per germline (reference sequence). The CDR3 coding sequence is TGTGCCAGCAGCCCACAGGCCGGGGTGTCGAGGTCACCCCTCCACTTT. Amino acids: CASSPQAGVSRSPLHF. Complete variable domain (other parts from reference TRBV5-5 and TRBJ1-6): DAGVTQSPTHLIKTRGQQVTLRCSPISGHKSVSWYQQVLGQGPQFIFQYYEKEERGRGNFPDRFSARQFPNYSSELNVNALLLGDSALYLCASSPQAGVSRSPLHFGNGTRLTVT.

This clonotype was seen repeatedly, ten times or more. This sequence joins TRBV2 and TRBJ1-5; no clear D. CDR3 length: 14 residues. V dropped 5 bases and J dropped 0 bases, with 8 bases sitting between them. Germline V gene lookup returns CDR1 SNHLY and CDR2 FYNNEI. The CDR3 region has the DNA TGTGCCAGCAGTCAGCATGATAGCAATCAGCCCCAGCATTTT. Its translation is CASSQHDSNQPQHF.

This clonotype has more than one count but fewer than ten. The chain carries TRBV19 and TRBJ1-5, with unresolved D. This CDR3 has 17 residues. CDR1 is LNHDA, CDR2 SQIVND, per germline (reference sequence). Trimming left V 1 base short and J 5 bases short, with 18 bases between. The CDR3, as DNA: TGTGCCAGTAGTATAGGGGGAGGACTTGCCTTTTATCAGCCCCAGCATTTT. Its translation: CASSIGGGLAFYQPQHF.